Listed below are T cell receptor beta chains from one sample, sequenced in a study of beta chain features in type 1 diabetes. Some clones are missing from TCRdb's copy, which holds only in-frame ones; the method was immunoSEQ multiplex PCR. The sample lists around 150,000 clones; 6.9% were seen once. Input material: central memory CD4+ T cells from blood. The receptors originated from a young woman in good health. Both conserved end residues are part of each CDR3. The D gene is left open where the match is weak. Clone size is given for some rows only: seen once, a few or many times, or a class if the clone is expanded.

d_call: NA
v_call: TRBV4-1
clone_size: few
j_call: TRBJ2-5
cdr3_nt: TGCGCCAGCAGCCAAGCCGGCGCATTGACAGAGCAAGAGACCCAGTACTTC
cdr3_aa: CASSQAGALTEQETQYF

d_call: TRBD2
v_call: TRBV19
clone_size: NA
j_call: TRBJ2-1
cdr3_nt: TGTGCCAGTAGTACCCTAGCGGGAGAGTTCAATGAGCAGTTCTTC
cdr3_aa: CASSTLAGEFNEQFF

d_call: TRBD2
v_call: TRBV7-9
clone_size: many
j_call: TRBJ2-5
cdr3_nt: TGTGCCAGCAGCCTCAGCGGGACCGGTCAAGAGACCCAGTACTTC
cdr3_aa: CASSLSGTGQETQYF

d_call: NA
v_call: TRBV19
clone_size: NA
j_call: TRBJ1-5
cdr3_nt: TGTGCCAGTAGTGAGTCCGGTGGTCAGCCCCAGCATTTT
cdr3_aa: CASSESGGQPQHF

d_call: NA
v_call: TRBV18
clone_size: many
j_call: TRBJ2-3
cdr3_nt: TGTGCCAGCTGTGCGGAATACACAGATACGCAGTATTTT
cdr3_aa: CASCAEYTDTQYF

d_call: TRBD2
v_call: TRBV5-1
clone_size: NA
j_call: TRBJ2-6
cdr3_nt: TGCGCCAGCAGCACGCAGACTAGCGCGAACTCTGGGGCCAACGTCCTGACTTTC
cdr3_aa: CASSTQTSANSGANVLTF

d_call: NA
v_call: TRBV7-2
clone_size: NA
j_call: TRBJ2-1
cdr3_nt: TGTGCCAGCAGCCCAGCCGGGACGGGGGTTTTGGGGGAGCAGTTCTTC
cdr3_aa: CASSPAGTGVLGEQFF

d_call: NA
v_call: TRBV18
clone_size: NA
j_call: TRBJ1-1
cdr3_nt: TGTGCCAGCTCACTAAGCGAAAACACTGAAGCTTTCTTT
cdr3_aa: CASSLSENTEAFF

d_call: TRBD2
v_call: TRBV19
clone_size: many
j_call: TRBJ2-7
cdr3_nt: TGTGCCAGTAGTAGGGGATCTAGCGGGACCTACGAGCAGTACTTC
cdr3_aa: CASSRGSSGTYEQYF

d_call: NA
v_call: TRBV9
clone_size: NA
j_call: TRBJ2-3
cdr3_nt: TGTGCCAGCAGCGTGGGACTCAGCACAGATACGCAGTATTTT
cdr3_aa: CASSVGLSTDTQYF

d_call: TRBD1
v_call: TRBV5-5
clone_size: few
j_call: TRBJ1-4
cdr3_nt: TGTGCCAGCAGCTTGAGACAGGGTTATAATGAAAAACTGTTTTTT
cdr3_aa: CASSLRQGYNEKLFF

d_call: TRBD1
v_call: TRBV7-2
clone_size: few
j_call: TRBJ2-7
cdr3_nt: TGTGCCAGCAGCCTAACCGGGACAGGACCTTACGAGCAGTACTTC
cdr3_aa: CASSLTGTGPYEQYF

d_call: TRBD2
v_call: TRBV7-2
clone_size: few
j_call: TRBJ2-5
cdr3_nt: TGTGCCAGCAGCTCAGGACTAGCGGGAGAAGAGACCCAGTACTTC
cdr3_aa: CASSSGLAGEETQYF

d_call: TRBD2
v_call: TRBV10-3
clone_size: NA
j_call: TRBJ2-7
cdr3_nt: TGTGCCACCACCGCGGGAGGCGATTGGGAGCAGTACTTC
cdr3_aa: CATTAGGDWEQYF

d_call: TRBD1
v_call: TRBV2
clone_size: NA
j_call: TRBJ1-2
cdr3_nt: TGTGCCAGCAGCTGGGACAGACGGTATGGCTACACCTTC
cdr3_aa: CASSWDRRYGYTF

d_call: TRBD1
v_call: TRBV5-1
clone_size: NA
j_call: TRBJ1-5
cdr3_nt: TGCGCCAGCAGCCCGGGACAGGGGTTTGGGCAGCCCCAGCATTTT
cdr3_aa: CASSPGQGFGQPQHF

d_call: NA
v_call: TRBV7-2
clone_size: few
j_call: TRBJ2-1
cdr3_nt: TGTGCCAGCAGCTTGCGACTACGGACAGCTAATGCTGAGCAGTTCTTC
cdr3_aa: CASSLRLRTANAEQFF

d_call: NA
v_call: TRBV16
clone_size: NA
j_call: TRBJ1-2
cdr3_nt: TGTGCCAGCAGCCAATCTGGGATGGGGCGGCCCTATGGCTACACCTTC
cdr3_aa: CASSQSGMGRPYGYTF

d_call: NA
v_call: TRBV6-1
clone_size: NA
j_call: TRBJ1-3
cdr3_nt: TGTGCCAGCAAGCTCGGAGAAAACACCATATATTTT
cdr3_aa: CASKLGENTIYF

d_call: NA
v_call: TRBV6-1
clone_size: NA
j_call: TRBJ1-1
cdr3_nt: TGTGCCAGCAACCAGGCCGTGAACACTGAAGCTTTCTTT
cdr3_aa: CASNQAVNTEAFF

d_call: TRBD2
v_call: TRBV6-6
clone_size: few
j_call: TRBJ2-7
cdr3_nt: TGTGCCAGCAGTCCCGGGGTAGCGGGAGTCTACGAGCAGTACTTC
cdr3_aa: CASSPGVAGVYEQYF

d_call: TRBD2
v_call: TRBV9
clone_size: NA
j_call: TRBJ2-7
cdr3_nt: TGTGCCAGCAGCGCTTGGACTAGCGGGAGAGGCGGCACCGAGCAGTACTTC
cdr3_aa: CASSAWTSGRGGTEQYF

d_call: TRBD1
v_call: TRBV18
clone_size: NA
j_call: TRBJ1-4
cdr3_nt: TGTGCCAGCTCACCACCGGCAGGGGGGACAACTAATGAAAAACTGTTTTTT
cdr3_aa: CASSPPAGGTTNEKLFF

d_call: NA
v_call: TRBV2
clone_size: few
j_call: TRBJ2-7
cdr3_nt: TGTGCCAGCAGTTATGACAGAATCAACGAGCAGTACTTC
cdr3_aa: CASSYDRINEQYF

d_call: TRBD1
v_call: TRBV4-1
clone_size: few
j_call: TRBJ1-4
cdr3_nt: TGCGCCAGCAGCCCTGGACAGGGAGGTCGCGGTGAAAAACTGTTTTTT
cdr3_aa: CASSPGQGGRGEKLFF

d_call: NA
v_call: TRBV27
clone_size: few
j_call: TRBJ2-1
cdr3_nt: TGTGCCAGCAGTTTAACGGACACCTACAATGAGCAGTTCTTC
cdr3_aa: CASSLTDTYNEQFF

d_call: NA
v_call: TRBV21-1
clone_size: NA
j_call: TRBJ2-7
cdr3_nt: TGTGCCAGCAGCAGACGGGACAGGGGGGGGTACGAGCAGTACTTC
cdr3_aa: CASSRRDRGGYEQYF